This entry describes one T cell receptor (beta chain). No antigen is known for it. No base quality information exists; no much larger clone differs at one position. The sample belongs to a study of CD8 T cells in Susac syndrome (dated by TCRdb to about 2019). About the study as a whole: The study used repertoire sequencing to test whether antigen drove CD8+ T cell activation and differentiation in Susac syndrome. Broad study findings and their caveats: The number of individuals in the TCR sequencing and HLA analysis was acknowledged as relatively small.

Taken from cysteine to phenylalanine, the CDR3 has 12 residues. Only the CDR3 DNA stays, 36 bases, in frame from base 1. Trimming leaves V shorter by 6 bases and J shorter by 9 bases, with the junction holding 5 bases beyond the gene matches. RNA was extracted using the RNeasy kit, and about 0.5 to 1 microgram was reverse transcribed with random hexamers. TCR beta CDR3 regions were amplified with the immunoSEQ multiplex PCR assay covering 54 Vbeta and 13 Jbeta segments. PCR amplification bias was corrected by using a synthetic template baseline for primer optimization and computational correction. The study's own analysis went as follows. Reads were assigned to V, D and J genes according to IMGT and analyzed in immunoSEQ Analyzer, with only productive sequences retained. Clonality was calculated as one minus the Shannon entropy normalized by log2 of the number of productive unique sequences. Public and private clones were assessed among the 100 most prevalent clones of each patient and control. Clones were defined as Susac-specific when absent from the healthy and MS cohorts, from roughly 1,100 published viral clones and from other ImmuneACCESS disease sequences. TCRdb reran the public reads through fastp at Q25 and MiXCR, keeping productive beta chains. All rows with the same CDR3 protein become a single entry with the most common DNA and genes. What appears here as the V and J calls and clone size reflects TCRdb's work, not the paper's. Present in this sample are roughly 180,000 distinct CDR3 sequences, approximately 95% of which were seen just once. About 0.088% of the sample is in the top ten clones.

Peripheral blood CD8+ and CD4+ T cells from healthy donors, Susac syndrome patients and multiple sclerosis patients were profiled using high-throughput TCR beta sequencing. Treatment-naive patients with stable or active relapsing-remitting disease fulfilling revised McDonald criteria were used as multiple sclerosis controls. Bulk CD8+ and CD4+ T cells were purified magnetically by negative isolation, whereas CD8+ TEMRA cells were enriched by FACS. Blood was collected in EDTA tubes and processed within 24 hours, with PBMCs isolated through density gradient centrifugation. PBMCs destined for TCR sequencing were cryopreserved in liquid nitrogen and later thawed in a 37 °C water bath. Purity of sorted or isolated CD4+, CD8+ and CD8+ TEMRA cells was at least 90%.

This TCR derives from a human donor with multiple sclerosis. This chain joins TRBV12-3 or TRBV12-4 to TRBJ2-1, with 7 bases in between that match TRBD1. Sequenced sample: CD4+ T cells from PBMCs. The CDR3 protein: CASRPRGREQFF. The DNA sequence is TGTGCCAGCAGACCTAGGGGGCGTGAGCAGTTCTTC.